This T cell receptor (beta chain) was obtained from a study of PD-1 blockade in mismatch repair-deficient tumors. Study findings and constraints: Tumor-resident clones, often undetectable pretreatment in blood, expanded then contracted after pembrolizumab.

The protocol was immunoSEQ multiplex PCR, while the TCRdb copy is restricted to in-frame clones and leaves out a portion. The sample gives 75,000 to 80,000 clones, roughly 80% of which show up once; 5% to 7% is in the top ten. Of note for this clone: The antigen is not known.

The specimen was peripheral blood, collected 44 weeks after starting pembrolizumab. The receptor comes from an adult with mismatch repair-deficient cancer.

CDR3: CASSPWGAGGTGELFF. DNA for the CDR3: TGTGCCAGCAGCCCCTGGGGAGCGGGGGGCACCGGGGAGCTGTTTTTT. The chain couples TRBV7-9 to TRBJ2-2, with TRBD2 matching over 9 bases. With V trimmed by 5 bases and J by 4 bases, 8 bases remained unmatched. CDR3 length: 16 residues. Germline values: CDR1 SEHNR, CDR2 FQNEAQ (reference sequence).